This TCR beta chain was identified during a study of cytomegalovirus exposure and HLA in healthy donors. Findings and limits, study-wide: In an earlier analysis, about 87% or about 30%: the productive usage of most TCR beta V segments.

Losses at the gene ends were 1 base for V and 6 bases for J; bases not matched to a gene: 10. Per the germline V gene, CDR1 is MNHEY and CDR2 is SMNVEV (reference sequence). This CDR3 has 17 amino acids. This clone was seen a single time. Antigen specificity is unknown. Primers included in the PCR were 60 Vbeta and 13 Jbeta primers. The table came from immunoSEQ multiplex PCR; TCRdb's copy has only in-frame clones and leaves some out. The sample consists of around 170,000 clones, approximately 85% of them appearing once. V usage is TRBV27 and J usage is TRBJ2-5, with 11 positions matching TRBD2. What was sequenced was PBMCs. This clonotype was obtained from a woman between 18 and 29 years old in good health and CMV-seronegative. CDR3 sequence (DNA): TGTGCCAGCAGTTTATTAGCGGGAGGGCCCATTGAGAAGACCCAGTACTTC. Its protein product is CASSLLAGGPIEKTQYF.